Listed below are T cell receptor beta chains from one sample, sequenced in a study of OX40 agonist ivuxolimab in advanced cancers. Using immunoSEQ multiplex PCR, the repertoire was profiled, and TCRdb retains in-frame clones only, with some absent. The sample lists about 58,000 clones; around four fifths were seen once. This specimen consisted of CD4+ or CD8+ T cells sorted from blood, obtained in a trial of the OX40 agonist ivuxolimab. These TCRs come from an adult with an advanced solid tumor such as melanoma, head and neck, liver or kidney cancer. The CDR3 runs from the conserved cysteine through the conserved F or W. D genes are given only for firm matches. Some rows have no size entry. The others give once, few or many, or a class for an expanded clone.

cdr3_nt cdr3_aa v_call d_call j_call clone_size
TGTGCCAGCAGCTTACAGACAGGGGAGGGTGGCTACACCTTC CASSLQTGEGGYTF TRBV7-2 TRBD1 TRBJ1-2 -
TGCGCCAGCAGCAACCGACTAGCGGGGACCACATACAATGAGCAGTTCTTC CASSNRLAGTTYNEQFF TRBV5-1 TRBD2 TRBJ2-1 -
TGCGCCAGCAGCCCTGCTCCGGCCTCCTACGAGCAGTACTTC CASSPAPASYEQYF TRBV5-1 - TRBJ2-7 -
TGCAGCCAACAGCACACAGATACGCAGTATTTT CSQQHTDTQYF TRBV20-1 - TRBJ2-3 -
TGCAGCGTTGTTGGAGACTCAAAGGGGGTCTCAGATACGCAGTATTTT CSVVGDSKGVSDTQYF TRBV29-1 - TRBJ2-3 -
TGCGCCAGCAGCTTGGAGGCTGCGAACTCTGGGGCCAACGTCCTGACTTTC CASSLEAANSGANVLTF TRBV5-1 - TRBJ2-6 -
TGTGCCAGCCGTCAGGGGAGTAAAGCGGGGGCCGAGCAGTACTTC CASRQGSKAGAEQYF TRBV27 TRBD2 TRBJ2-7 few
TGTGCCAGCAGCACCGGGGGGGGCTATGGCTACACCTTC CASSTGGGYGYTF TRBV11-3 - TRBJ1-2 -
TGTGCCAGCGGTTTGCAGGGGTACAATGAGCAGTTCTTC CASGLQGYNEQFF TRBV28 - TRBJ2-1 -
TGTGCCAGAAGCCCCGGTGGGTGGGGACTAGCGTTAGATACGCAGTATTTT CARSPGGWGLALDTQYF TRBV5-3 TRBD2 TRBJ2-3 few
TGTGCCAGCACCAAGGGAGGGTCCTACGAGCAGTACTTC CASTKGGSYEQYF TRBV6-5 TRBD2 TRBJ2-7 -
TGTGCCAGCAGCTGGGACAGCTATGGCTACACCTTC CASSWDSYGYTF TRBV7-2 TRBD1 TRBJ1-2 -
TGTGCCAGCAGCTCAGGAGGAAGACCCCTCCACTTT CASSSGGRPLHF TRBV28 - TRBJ1-6 few
TGTGCCAGCTCCCCTAGTCCCACAGATACGCAGTATTTT CASSPSPTDTQYF TRBV18 - TRBJ2-3 -
TGTGCCAGCGGGCCAGCGGGGGGGTTCACAGATACGCAGTATTTT CASGPAGGFTDTQYF TRBV7-6 TRBD2 TRBJ2-3 -
TGTGCCAGCAGCCCGCAGACGGGGGAACAAGAGACCCAGTACTTC CASSPQTGEQETQYF TRBV11-3 - TRBJ2-5 -
TGTGCCATCAGTGAGTCGACAGTCGCTGGTCAGCCCCAGCATTTT CAISESTVAGQPQHF TRBV10-3 - TRBJ1-5 -
TGTGCCAGCAGCCAAGAATTGGATACGCAGTATTTT CASSQELDTQYF TRBV14 - TRBJ2-3 -
TGCGCCAGCAGCCAAGAACTAGCGAATACCTACGAGCAGTACTTC CASSQELANTYEQYF TRBV4-1 TRBD2 TRBJ2-7 -
TGTGCCAGCACCCGACGGGGGTGGACAGATACGCAGTATTTT CASTRRGWTDTQYF TRBV6-5 - TRBJ2-3 -
TGTGCCAGCAGCTTTGGGTTGGGGGATACGCAGTATTTT CASSFGLGDTQYF TRBV5-5 - TRBJ2-3 -
TGTGCCAGCAGTGAGGGGGCTGGAAACACCATATATTTT CASSEGAGNTIYF TRBV6-1 - TRBJ1-3 once
TGCAGCGTTGAAAATCCTCGTGAGCGGGGGGTCGGTGGTACGCAGTATTTT CSVENPRERGVGGTQYF TRBV29-1 TRBD2 TRBJ2-3 few